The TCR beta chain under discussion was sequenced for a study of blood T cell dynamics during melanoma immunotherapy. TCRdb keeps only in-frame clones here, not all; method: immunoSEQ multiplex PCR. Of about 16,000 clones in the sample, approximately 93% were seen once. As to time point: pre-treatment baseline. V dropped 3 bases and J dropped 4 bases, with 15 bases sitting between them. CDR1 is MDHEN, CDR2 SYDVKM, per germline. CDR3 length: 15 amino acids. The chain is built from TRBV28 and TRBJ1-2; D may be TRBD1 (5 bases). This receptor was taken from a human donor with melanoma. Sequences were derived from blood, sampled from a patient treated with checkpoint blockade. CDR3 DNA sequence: TGTGCCAGCAGTTTCTCCGGGGCAGGGAGCTATGGCTACACCTTC. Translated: CASSFSGAGSYGYTF.